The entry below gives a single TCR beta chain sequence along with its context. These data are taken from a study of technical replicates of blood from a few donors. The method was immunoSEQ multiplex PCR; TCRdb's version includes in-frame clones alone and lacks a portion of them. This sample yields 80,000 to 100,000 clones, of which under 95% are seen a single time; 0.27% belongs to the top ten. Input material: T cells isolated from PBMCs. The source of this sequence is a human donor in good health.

The CDR3 protein is CAWSPSQWRGGFTEQYF. The CDR3 DNA is TGTGCCTGGAGTCCCTCCCAGTGGCGGGGGGGCTTTACCGAGCAGTACTTC. The chain uses TRBV30 and TRBJ2-7; TRBD2 matches at 9 bases. Germline V gives CDR1 GTSNPN, CDR2 SVGIG (reference sequence). The CDR3 is made up of 17 amino acids. Trimming at V came to 2 bases and at J to 6 bases, leaving 17 bases not matched to a gene.